The T cell receptor beta chain described here comes from a study of kidney transplant recipient with SARS-CoV-2 infection. TCRdb reprocessed the reads with MiXCR, giving one entry per CDR3 protein. The sample records about 250,000 distinct CDR3 sequences, 25% to 30% being singletons. Germline V lookup: CDR1 MNHEY, CDR2 SMNVEV (reference sequence). The CDR3 has 13 residues. A remark on this clonotype: This may be a read error: a much more frequent sequence differs by one nucleotide.

Sequencing was performed on a blood sample, taken at baseline and on day 111 from a kidney transplant recipient. The chain couples TRBV27 to TRBJ2-5, with a weak D call TRBD1 (5 bases). This sequence originates from a male patient between 25 and 40 years old who had COVID-19 and was a kidney transplant recipient. Some T cells may originate from the graft donor. This chain's CDR3 is CASRHLGEETQCF. The CDR3 DNA reads as TGTGCCAGCAGGCACTTAGGGGAAGAGACCCAGTGCTTC.